What follows describes a single T cell receptor (beta chain). The CDR3 consists of 15 residues. Germline assignment: CDR1 MDHEN and CDR2 SYDVKM. The V end lost 5 bases, the J end lost 6 bases, and 17 bases lay between the germline ends. This sample stems from a study of blood T cell repertoires in COVID-19. Whole-study context: Whether acute or convalescent, the COVID-19 samples came from the United States, Italy and Spain.

As originally analysed: Amplifying reference gene primers gave estimates of nucleated cell counts. The method was immunoSEQ multiplex PCR; TCRdb's version includes in-frame clones alone and lacks a portion of them. The V and J calls and clone size come from that table; D and trimming were worked out from the DNA. This repertoire shows about 98,000 clones, over 75% found once; its top ten account for over 8.5%. The sequencing sample was made of peripheral blood. The TCR was taken from a woman older than 75 with acute or convalescent COVID-19. V and J are TRBV28 and TRBJ1-5, with no clear D. Written as DNA, the CDR3 is TGTGCCAGCAGTCCATACGACGTGGGAGGTCAGCCCCAGCATTTT. It yields the protein CASSPYDVGGQPQHF. Using reference TRBV28 and TRBJ1-5 for the parts outside the CDR3, the full variable domain is DVKVTQSSRYLVKRTGEKVFLECVQDMDHENMFWYRQDPGLGLRLIYFSYDVKMKEKGDIPEGYSVSREKKERFSLILESASTNQTSMYLCASSPYDVGGQPQHFGDGTRLSIL.